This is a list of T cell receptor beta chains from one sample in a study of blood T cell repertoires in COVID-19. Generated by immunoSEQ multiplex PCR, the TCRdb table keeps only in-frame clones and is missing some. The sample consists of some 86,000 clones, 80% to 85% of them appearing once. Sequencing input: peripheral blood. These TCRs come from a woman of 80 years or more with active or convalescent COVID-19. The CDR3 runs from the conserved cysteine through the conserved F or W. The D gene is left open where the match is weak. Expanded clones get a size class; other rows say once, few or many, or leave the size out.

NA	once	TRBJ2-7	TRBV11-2	CASSLVARAYEQYF	TGTGCCAGCAGCTTAGTGGCCAGGGCCTACGAGCAGTACTTC
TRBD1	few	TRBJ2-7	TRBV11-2	CASSLSGTETYEQYF	TGTGCCAGCAGCTTATCCGGGACAGAGACCTACGAGCAGTACTTC
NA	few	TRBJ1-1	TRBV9	CASSIGMNTEAFF	TGTGCCAGCAGTATCGGGATGAACACTGAAGCTTTCTTT
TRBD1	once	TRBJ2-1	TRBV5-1	CASSSDGTDYNEQFF	TGCGCCAGCAGCTCCGACGGGACAGATTACAATGAGCAGTTCTTC
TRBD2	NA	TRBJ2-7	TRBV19	CASSRGLNSYEQYF	TGTGCCAGTAGTAGGGGACTAAACTCCTACGAGCAGTACTTC
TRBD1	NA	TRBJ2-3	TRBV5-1	CASSSLTGGPTDTQYF	TGCGCCAGCAGCTCACTGACAGGGGGCCCCACAGATACGCAGTATTTT
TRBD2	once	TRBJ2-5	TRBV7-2	CASSVSLAGGGETQYF	TGTGCCAGCAGCGTATCTCTAGCGGGGGGCGGGGAGACCCAGTACTTC
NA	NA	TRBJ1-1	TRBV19	CASSIQTGNTEAFF	TGTGCCAGTAGTATCCAGACAGGGAACACTGAAGCTTTCTTT
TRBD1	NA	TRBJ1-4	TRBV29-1	CSVQGAPDEKLFF	TGCAGCGTCCAGGGGGCGCCGGATGAAAAACTGTTTTTT
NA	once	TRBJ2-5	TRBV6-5	CASSYRDFYLQETQYF	TGTGCCAGCAGTTACAGGGACTTCTACCTACAAGAGACCCAGTACTTC
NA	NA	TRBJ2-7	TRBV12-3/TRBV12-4	CASSLSLYEQYF	TGTGCCAGCAGTTTATCCCTCTACGAGCAGTACTTC
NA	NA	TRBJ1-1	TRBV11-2	CASNGQLGKGTEAFF	TGTGCCAGCAATGGACAGTTGGGGAAGGGGACTGAAGCTTTCTTT
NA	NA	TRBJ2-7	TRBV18	CASSAGAPEQYF	TGTGCCAGCTCAGCAGGGGCCCCAGAGCAGTACTTC
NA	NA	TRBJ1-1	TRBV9	CASSVGDRMNTEAFF	TGTGCCAGCAGCGTAGGTGACAGGATGAACACTGAAGCTTTCTTT
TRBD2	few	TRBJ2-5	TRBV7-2	CASSFQRGGETQYF	TGTGCCAGCAGCTTCCAGCGGGGGGGGGAGACCCAGTACTTC
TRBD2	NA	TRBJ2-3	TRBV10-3	CAISESLVGSGAYTDTQYF	TGTGCCATCAGTGAGTCCTTGGTGGGTAGCGGGGCGTACACAGATACGCAGTATTTT
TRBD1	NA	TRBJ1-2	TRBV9	CASSVGLQGAGLNYGYTF	TGTGCCAGCAGCGTAGGGTTACAGGGGGCAGGCCTGAACTATGGCTACACCTTC
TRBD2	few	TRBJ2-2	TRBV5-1	CASSVTSGGNTGELFF	TGCGCCAGCAGCGTGACTAGCGGGGGAAACACCGGGGAGCTGTTTTTT
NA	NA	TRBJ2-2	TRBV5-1	CASRERAAGELFF	TGCGCCAGCAGGGAGAGAGCAGCTGGGGAGCTGTTTTTT
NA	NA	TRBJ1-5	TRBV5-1	CASSWTGQSNQPQHF	TGCGCCAGCAGCTGGACCGGACAGAGCAATCAGCCCCAGCATTTT
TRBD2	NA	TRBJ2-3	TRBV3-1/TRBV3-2	CASSPLWSGGAGTQYF	TGTGCCAGCAGCCCCCTTTGGAGCGGGGGGGCGGGTACGCAGTATTTT
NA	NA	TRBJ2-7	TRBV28	CASSPPQTYEQYF	TGTGCCAGCAGTCCCCCACAGACCTACGAGCAGTACTTC
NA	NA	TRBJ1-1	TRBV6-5	CASSLLSRGPEAFF	TGTGCCAGCAGTCTTCTATCCAGGGGACCTGAAGCTTTCTTT
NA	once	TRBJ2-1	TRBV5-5	CASSPRWEQGGVVQFF	TGTGCCAGCAGCCCCCGGTGGGAACAGGGTGGGGTGGTGCAGTTCTTC
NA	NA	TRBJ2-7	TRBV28	CASSSGTGLSRSYEQYF	TGTGCCAGCAGTAGCGGGACAGGCTTATCTCGCTCCTACGAGCAGTACTTC
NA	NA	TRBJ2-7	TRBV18	CASSPSGGFYEQYF	TGTGCCAGCTCACCATCCGGGGGTTTCTACGAGCAGTACTTC
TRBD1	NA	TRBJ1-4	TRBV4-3	CASSQERGDREWFF	TGCGCCAGCAGCCAAGAACGCGGGGACAGGGAGTGGTTTTTT
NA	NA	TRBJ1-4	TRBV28	CASSLQEKLFF	TGTGCCAGCAGTTTGCAGGAAAAACTGTTTTTT
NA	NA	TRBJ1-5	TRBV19	CASSNVKGPGPQHF	TGTGCCAGTAGTAACGTAAAGGGGCCAGGGCCCCAGCATTTT
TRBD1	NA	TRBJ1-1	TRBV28	CATSGGWTEAFF	TGTGCCACCTCAGGGGGATGGACTGAAGCTTTCTTT
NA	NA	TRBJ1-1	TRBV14	CASSQELYGTEAFF	TGTGCCAGCAGCCAAGAGTTGTACGGCACTGAAGCTTTCTTT
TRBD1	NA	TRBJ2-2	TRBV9	CASSVRTGPTGELFF	TGTGCCAGCAGCGTCCGGACAGGGCCCACCGGGGAGCTGTTTTTT
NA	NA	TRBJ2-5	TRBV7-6	CASSFSGRGESAKTQYF	TGTGCCAGCAGCTTTTCGGGGAGGGGGGAGTCGGCGAAGACCCAGTACTTC
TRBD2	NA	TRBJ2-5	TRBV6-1	CASSEWGTGTSGRQETQYF	TGTGCCAGCAGTGAATGGGGGACAGGGACTAGCGGGAGACAAGAGACCCAGTACTTC
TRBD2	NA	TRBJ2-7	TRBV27	CASSRTLAFPYEQYF	TGTGCCAGCAGCCGGACACTAGCGTTTCCCTACGAGCAGTACTTC
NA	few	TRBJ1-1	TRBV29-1	CSVETLNTEAFF	TGCAGCGTTGAGACACTGAACACTGAAGCTTTCTTT
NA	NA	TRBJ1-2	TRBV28	CASSLGGNLVPGYTF	TGTGCCAGCAGTTTAGGCGGGAATTTGGTGCCTGGCTACACCTTC
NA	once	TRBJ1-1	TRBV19	CASSTQGRVSEAFF	TGTGCCAGTAGTACTCAGGGGAGGGTCTCTGAAGCTTTCTTT
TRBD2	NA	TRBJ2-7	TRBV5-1	CASSRGGPGYEQYF	TGCGCCAGCAGCCGGGGGGGGCCAGGGTACGAGCAGTACTTC
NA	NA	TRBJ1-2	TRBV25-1	CASSHQGQYHGYTF	TGTGCCAGCAGCCACCAAGGACAGTACCATGGCTACACCTTC
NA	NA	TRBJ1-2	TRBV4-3	CASSQGRGAGVVHGYTF	TGCGCCAGCAGCCAAGGAAGAGGGGCAGGGGTAGTCCATGGCTACACCTTC
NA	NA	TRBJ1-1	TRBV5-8	CASTAGAALTTEAFF	TGTGCCAGCACCGCGGGGGCCGCTCTTACCACTGAAGCTTTCTTT
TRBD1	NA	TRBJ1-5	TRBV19	CASSIQGGQPQHF	TGTGCCAGTAGTATCCAGGGGGGTCAGCCCCAGCATTTT
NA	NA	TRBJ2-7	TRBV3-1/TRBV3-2	CASSQDPPDSPSSYEQYF	TGTGCCAGCAGCCAAGATCCCCCGGACAGCCCAAGCTCCTACGAGCAGTACTTC
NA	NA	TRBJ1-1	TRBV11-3	CASSLETGEAFF	TGTGCCAGCAGCTTGGAGACAGGAGAAGCTTTCTTT
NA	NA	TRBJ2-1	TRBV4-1	CASSQDRVIAEVNEQFF	TGCGCCAGCAGCCAAGATAGGGTAATAGCGGAGGTAAATGAGCAGTTCTTC
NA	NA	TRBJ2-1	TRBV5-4	CASSPGIRDEQFF	TGTGCCAGCAGCCCCGGGATCCGGGATGAGCAGTTCTTC
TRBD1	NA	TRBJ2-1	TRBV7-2	CASSLARSGTGRMNEQFF	TGTGCCAGCAGCTTAGCGCGCTCCGGGACAGGGAGGATGAATGAGCAGTTCTTC
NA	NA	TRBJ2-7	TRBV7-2	CASSLAARSYEQYF	TGTGCCAGCAGCTTAGCGGCCAGGTCCTACGAGCAGTACTTC
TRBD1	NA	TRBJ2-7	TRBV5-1	CASSSGQGIYEQYF	TGCGCCAGCAGCTCGGGACAGGGGATCTACGAGCAGTACTTC
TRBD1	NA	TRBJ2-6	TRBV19	CASSIDGPGQGFRGANVLTF	TGTGCCAGTAGTATAGACGGGCCGGGACAGGGGTTCAGGGGGGCCAACGTCCTGACTTTC
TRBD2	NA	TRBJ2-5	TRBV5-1	CASSLAGGPGETQYF	TGCGCCAGCAGCTTAGCGGGAGGGCCGGGGGAGACCCAGTACTTC
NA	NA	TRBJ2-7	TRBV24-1	CATSDLLWPYEQYF	TGTGCCACCAGTGATTTGCTCTGGCCCTACGAGCAGTACTTC
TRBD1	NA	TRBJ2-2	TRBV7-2	CASSPDRVSTGELFF	TGTGCCAGCAGCCCTGACAGGGTGAGCACCGGGGAGCTGTTTTTT
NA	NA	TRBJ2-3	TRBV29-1	CSVGQWLADSTDTQYF	TGCAGCGTCGGACAGTGGCTAGCGGATAGCACAGATACGCAGTATTTT
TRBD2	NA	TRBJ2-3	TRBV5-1	CASSPLPSGGPQDTQYF	TGCGCCAGCAGCCCGCTCCCTAGCGGGGGGCCCCAAGATACGCAGTATTTT
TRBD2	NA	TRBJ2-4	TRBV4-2	CASSQEGEREVQYF	TGTGCCAGCAGCCAAGAGGGCGAGCGGGAGGTTCAGTACTTC